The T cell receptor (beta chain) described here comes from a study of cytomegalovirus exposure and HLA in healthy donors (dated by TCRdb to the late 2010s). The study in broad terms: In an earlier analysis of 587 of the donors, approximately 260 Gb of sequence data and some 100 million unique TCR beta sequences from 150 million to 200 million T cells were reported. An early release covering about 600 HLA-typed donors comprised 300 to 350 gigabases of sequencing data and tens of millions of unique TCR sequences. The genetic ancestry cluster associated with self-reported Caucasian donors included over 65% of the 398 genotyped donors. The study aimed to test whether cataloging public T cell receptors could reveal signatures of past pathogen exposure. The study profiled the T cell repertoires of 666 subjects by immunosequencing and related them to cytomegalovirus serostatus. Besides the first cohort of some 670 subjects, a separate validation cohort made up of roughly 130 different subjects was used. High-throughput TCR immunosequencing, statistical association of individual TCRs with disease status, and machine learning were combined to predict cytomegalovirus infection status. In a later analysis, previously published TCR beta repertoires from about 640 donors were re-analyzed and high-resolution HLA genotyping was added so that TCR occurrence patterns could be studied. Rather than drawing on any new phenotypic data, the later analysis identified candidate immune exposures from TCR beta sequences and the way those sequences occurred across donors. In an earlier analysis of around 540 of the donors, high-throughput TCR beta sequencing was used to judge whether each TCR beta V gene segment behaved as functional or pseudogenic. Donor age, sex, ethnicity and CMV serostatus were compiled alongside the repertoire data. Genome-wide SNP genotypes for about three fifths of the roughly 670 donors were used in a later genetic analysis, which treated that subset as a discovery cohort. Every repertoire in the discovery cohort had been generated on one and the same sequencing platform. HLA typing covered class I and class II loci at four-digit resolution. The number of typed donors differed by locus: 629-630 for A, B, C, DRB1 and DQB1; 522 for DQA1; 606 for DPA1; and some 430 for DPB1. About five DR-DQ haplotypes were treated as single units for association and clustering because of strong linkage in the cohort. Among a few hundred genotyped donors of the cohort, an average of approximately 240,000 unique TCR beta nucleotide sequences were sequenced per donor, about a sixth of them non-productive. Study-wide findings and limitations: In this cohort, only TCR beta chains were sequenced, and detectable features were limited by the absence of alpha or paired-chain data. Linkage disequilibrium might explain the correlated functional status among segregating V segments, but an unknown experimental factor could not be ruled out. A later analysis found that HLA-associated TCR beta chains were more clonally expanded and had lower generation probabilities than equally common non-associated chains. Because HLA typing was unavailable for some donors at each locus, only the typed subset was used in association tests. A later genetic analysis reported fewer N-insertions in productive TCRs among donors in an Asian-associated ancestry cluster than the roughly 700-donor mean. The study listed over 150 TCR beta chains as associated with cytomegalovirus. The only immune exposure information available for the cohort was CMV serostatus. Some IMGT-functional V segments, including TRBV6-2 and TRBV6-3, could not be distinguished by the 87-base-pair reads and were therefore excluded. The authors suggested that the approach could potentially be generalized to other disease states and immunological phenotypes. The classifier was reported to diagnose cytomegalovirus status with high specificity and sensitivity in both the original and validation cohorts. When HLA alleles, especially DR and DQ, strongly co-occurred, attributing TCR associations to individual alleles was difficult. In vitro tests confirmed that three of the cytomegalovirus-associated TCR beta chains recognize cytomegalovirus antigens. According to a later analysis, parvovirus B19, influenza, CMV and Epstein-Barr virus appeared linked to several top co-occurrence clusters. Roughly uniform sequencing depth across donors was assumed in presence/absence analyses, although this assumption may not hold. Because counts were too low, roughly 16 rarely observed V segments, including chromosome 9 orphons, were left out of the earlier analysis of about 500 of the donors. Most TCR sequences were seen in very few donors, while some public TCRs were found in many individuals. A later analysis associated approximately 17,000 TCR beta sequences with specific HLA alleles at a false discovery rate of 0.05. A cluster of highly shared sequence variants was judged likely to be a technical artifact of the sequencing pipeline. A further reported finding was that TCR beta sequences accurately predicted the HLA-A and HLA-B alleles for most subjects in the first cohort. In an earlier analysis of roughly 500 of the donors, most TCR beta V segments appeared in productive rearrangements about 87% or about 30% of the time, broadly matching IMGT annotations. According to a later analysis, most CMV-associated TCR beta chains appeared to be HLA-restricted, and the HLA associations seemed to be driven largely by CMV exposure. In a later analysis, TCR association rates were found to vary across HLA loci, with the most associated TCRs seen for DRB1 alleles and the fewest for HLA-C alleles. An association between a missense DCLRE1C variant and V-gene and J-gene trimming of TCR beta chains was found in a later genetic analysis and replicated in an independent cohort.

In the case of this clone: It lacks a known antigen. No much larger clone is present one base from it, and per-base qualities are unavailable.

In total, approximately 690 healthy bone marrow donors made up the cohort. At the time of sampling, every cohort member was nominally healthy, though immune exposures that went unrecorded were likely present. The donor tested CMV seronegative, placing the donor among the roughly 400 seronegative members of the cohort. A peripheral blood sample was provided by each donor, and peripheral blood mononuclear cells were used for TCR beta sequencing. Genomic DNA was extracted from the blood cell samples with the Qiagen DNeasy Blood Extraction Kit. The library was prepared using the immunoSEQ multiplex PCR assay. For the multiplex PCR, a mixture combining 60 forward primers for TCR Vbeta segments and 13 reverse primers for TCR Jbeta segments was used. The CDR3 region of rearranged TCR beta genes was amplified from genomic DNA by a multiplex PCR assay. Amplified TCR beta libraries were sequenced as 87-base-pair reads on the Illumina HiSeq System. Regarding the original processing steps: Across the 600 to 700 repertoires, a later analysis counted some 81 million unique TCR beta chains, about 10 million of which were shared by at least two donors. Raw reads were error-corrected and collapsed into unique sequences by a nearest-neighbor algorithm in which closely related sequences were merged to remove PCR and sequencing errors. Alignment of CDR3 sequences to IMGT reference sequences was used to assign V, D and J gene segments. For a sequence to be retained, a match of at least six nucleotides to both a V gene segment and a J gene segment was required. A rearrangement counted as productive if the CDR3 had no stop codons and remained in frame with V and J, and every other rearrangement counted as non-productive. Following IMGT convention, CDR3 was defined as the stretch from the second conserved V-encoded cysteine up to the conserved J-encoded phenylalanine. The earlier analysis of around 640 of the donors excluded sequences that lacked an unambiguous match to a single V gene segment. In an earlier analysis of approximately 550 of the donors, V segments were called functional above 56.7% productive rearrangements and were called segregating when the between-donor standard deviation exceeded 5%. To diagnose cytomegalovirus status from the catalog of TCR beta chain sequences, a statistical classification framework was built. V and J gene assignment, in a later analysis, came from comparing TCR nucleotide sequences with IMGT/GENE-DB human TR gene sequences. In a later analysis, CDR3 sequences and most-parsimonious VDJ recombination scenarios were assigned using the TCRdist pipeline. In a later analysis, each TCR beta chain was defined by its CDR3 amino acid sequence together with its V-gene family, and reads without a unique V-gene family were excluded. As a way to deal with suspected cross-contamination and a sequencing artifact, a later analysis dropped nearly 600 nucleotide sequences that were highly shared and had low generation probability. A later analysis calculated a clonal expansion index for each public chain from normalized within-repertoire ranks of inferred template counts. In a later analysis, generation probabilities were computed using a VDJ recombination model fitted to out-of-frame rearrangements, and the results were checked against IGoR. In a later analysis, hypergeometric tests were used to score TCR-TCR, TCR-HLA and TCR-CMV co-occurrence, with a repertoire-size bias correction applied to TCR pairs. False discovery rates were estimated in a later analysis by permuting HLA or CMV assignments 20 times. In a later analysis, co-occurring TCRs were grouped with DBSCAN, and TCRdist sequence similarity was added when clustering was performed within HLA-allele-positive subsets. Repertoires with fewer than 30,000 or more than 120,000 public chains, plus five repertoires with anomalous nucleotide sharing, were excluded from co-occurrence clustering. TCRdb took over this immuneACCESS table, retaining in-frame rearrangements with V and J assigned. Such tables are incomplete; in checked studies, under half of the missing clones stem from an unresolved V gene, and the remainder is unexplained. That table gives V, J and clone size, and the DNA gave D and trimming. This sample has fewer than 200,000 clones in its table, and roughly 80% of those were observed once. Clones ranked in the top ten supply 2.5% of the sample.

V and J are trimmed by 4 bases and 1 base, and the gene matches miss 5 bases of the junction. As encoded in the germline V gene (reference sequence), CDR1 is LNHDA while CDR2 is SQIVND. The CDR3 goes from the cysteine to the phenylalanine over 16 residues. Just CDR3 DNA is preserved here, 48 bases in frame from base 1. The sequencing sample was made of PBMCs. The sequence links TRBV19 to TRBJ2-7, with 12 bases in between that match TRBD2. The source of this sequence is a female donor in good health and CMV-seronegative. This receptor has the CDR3 CASSTPTSGSSYEQYF. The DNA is TGTGCCAGTAGTACCCCGACTAGCGGGAGTTCCTACGAGCAGTACTTC. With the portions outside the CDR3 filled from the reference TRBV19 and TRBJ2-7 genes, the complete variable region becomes DGGITQSPKYLFRKEGQNVTLSCEQNLNHDAMYWYRQDPGQGLRLIYYSQIVNDFQKGDIAEGYSVSREKKESFPLTVTSAQKNPTAFYLCASSTPTSGSSYEQYFGPGTRLTVT.